These T cell receptor beta chains were read from a single sample in a study of cytomegalovirus exposure and HLA in healthy donors. Clones were read by immunoSEQ multiplex PCR, and TCRdb kept only the in-frame ones, dropping some. Recorded for this sample: 150,000 to 200,000 clones. The sample was PBMCs. These receptors came from a woman in her sixties in good health and CMV-seronegative. The CDR3 runs from the conserved cysteine through the conserved F or W. D genes are given only for firm matches.

j_gene,v_gene,d_gene,CDR3aa,CDR3nt
TRBJ2-2,TRBV11-3,-,CASSLDRGGELFF,TGTGCCAGCAGCTTAGATCGAGGCGGGGAGCTGTTTTTT
TRBJ1-1,TRBV4-1,TRBD1,CASSQDSAGGGGAFF,TGCGCCAGCAGCCAAGACTCTGCAGGGGGAGGAGGAGCTTTCTTT
TRBJ2-5,TRBV10-3,-,CAISRGGETQYF,TGTGCCATCTCCAGGGGTGGAGAGACCCAGTACTTC
TRBJ2-1,TRBV10-3,TRBD2,CAISESGLAGGYNEQFF,TGTGCCATCAGTGAGTCGGGGTTAGCGGGAGGATACAATGAGCAGTTCTTC
TRBJ1-1,TRBV7-3,-,CASSGLDTEAFF,TGTGCCAGCAGCGGCCTGGACACTGAAGCTTTCTTT
TRBJ2-1,TRBV27,-,CASRQSSYNEQFF,TGTGCCAGCCGACAAAGCTCCTACAATGAGCAGTTCTTC
TRBJ1-4,TRBV2,-,CASRATGWREKLFF,TGTGCCAGCAGGGCCACAGGGTGGCGTGAAAAACTGTTTTTT
TRBJ2-5,TRBV5-1,-,CASSGLPRETQYF,TGCGCCAGCTCCGGACTCCCCAGGGAGACCCAGTACTTC
TRBJ1-6,TRBV7-9,-,CASSLTGTNSPLHF,TGTGCCAGCAGCTTAACAGGAACTAATTCACCCCTCCACTTT
TRBJ2-2,TRBV5-1,TRBD1,CASSSTPETGIITGELFF,TGCGCCAGCAGCTCTACCCCCGAGACAGGGATAATCACCGGGGAGCTGTTTTTT
TRBJ2-1,TRBV7-3,TRBD2,CASSPKAREEAMGQFF,TGTGCCAGCAGCCCTAAGGCGCGGGAGGAAGCTATGGGGCAGTTCTTC
TRBJ1-3,TRBV7-6,TRBD1,CASSLRRQGSGNTIYF,TGTGCCAGCAGCTTGCGAAGACAGGGTTCTGGAAACACCATATATTTT
TRBJ1-4,TRBV4-3,TRBD1,CASSQLWDREAEKLFF,TGCGCCAGCAGCCAGCTATGGGACAGGGAAGCTGAAAAACTGTTTTTT
TRBJ2-2,TRBV18,-,CASSPFSGHTNTGELFF,TGTGCCAGCTCACCATTCTCCGGACATACAAACACCGGGGAGCTGTTTTTT
TRBJ2-6,TRBV5-5,-,CASSLLPGSGANVLTF,TGTGCCAGCAGCTTATTGCCGGGGTCTGGGGCCAACGTCCTGACTTTC
TRBJ2-3,TRBV10-3,-,CAISESPSNTDTQYF,TGTGCCATCAGTGAGTCGCCTAGTAACACAGATACGCAGTATTTT
TRBJ1-2,TRBV7-8,-,CASSFTEYYGYTF,TGTGCCAGCAGCTTCACAGAGTACTATGGCTACACCTTC
TRBJ2-3,TRBV5-1,TRBD1,CASSLKPGQGEDTQYF,TGCGCCAGCAGCTTAAAGCCAGGACAGGGGGAAGATACGCAGTATTTT
TRBJ1-2,TRBV10-1,TRBD1,CASSKDRGWKGYTF,TGCGCCAGCAGTAAGGACAGGGGGTGGAAAGGCTACACCTTC
TRBJ1-1,TRBV6-5,-,CASGRAETEAFF,TGTGCCAGCGGGAGGGCGGAGACTGAAGCTTTCTTT
TRBJ2-7,TRBV7-3,-,CASSLTPLGLGNEQYF,TGTGCCAGCAGCTTAACGCCCCTTGGACTCGGTAACGAGCAGTACTTC
TRBJ1-6,TRBV27,-,CASSYGQYNSPLHF,TGTGCCAGCAGTTACGGACAGTATAATTCACCCCTCCACTTT
TRBJ1-6,TRBV15,-,CATSRDPTGESPLHF,TGTGCCACCAGCAGAGATCCGACGGGGGAATCACCCCTCCACTTT